What follows is one TCR beta chain and its context. These data are taken from a study of T cell changes during pregnancy in multiple sclerosis. Repertoires were generated with immunoSEQ multiplex PCR, while TCRdb's copy carries only in-frame clones and drops some. The sample records 65,000 to 85,000 clones, about nine tenths being singletons. Germline lookup yields CDR1 SNHLY and CDR2 FYNNEI. V gave up 2 bases and J gave up 1 base, with 8 bases separating them. The CDR3 contains 15 residues. The chain employs TRBV2 and TRBJ2-2; perhaps TRBD1 as D (6 bases). The origin of this receptor is a female donor with multiple sclerosis, enrolled in a pregnancy study. This sample comprised CD4+ T cells from peripheral blood mononuclear cells, obtained after pregnancy. CDR3 sequence (DNA): TGTGCCAGCAGTGAAAGCAGGGGGAACACCGGGGAGCTGTTTTTT. This codes for CASSESRGNTGELFF. Full variable domain (rest looked up from reference TRBV2 and TRBJ2-2): EPEVTQTPSHQVTQMGQEVILRCVPISNHLYFYWYRQILGQKVEFLVSFYNNEISEKSEIFDDQFSVERPDGSNFTLKIRSTKLEDSAMYFCASSESRGNTGELFFGEGSRLTVL.